This TCR beta chain was profiled in a study of cytomegalovirus exposure and HLA in healthy donors. With regard to this clone: The antigen remains unidentified.

Overall study results and limits: Researchers reportedly found TCR beta sequences accurately predicted most subjects' HLA-A and HLA-B alleles. TCR beta chain V- and J-gene trimming was linked, in a later analysis, to a missense variant in DCLRE1C. In an earlier analysis, most TCR beta V segments were productive about 87% or about 30% of the time.

It was with 60 Vbeta and 13 Jbeta primers that the PCR ran. Assay: immunoSEQ multiplex PCR; the TCRdb copy retains only in-frame clones and omits some. Of approximately 100,000 clones in the sample, over 65% are singletons; the top ten hold roughly 5%. This TCR was sampled from a female donor in good health and CMV-seropositive. The specimen sequenced was PBMCs.

The CDR3 DNA reads TGTGCCAGCAGCGTTTCCCTAGCGGAACACAATGAGCAGTTCTTC. Its protein is CASSVSLAEHNEQFF. V and J are TRBV9 and TRBJ2-1; 7 bases align to TRBD2. The germline CDR1 and CDR2 sequences are SGDLS and YYNGEE. V shed 2 bases and J 5 bases; nucleotides not matched to a gene: 7. This CDR3 is built from 15 residues.